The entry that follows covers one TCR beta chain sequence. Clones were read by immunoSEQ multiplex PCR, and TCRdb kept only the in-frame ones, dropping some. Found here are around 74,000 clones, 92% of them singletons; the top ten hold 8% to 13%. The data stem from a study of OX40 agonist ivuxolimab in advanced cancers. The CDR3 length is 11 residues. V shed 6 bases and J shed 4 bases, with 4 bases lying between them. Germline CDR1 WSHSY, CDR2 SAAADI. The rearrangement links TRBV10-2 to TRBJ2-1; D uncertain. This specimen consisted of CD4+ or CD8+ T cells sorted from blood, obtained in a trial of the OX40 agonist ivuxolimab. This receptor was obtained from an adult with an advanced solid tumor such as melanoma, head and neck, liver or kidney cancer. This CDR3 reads CASRQYNEQFF. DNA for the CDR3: TGCGCCAGCAGACAATACAATGAGCAGTTCTTC.